Described below is a single T cell receptor beta chain sequence and its context. The repertoire was sequenced with immunoSEQ multiplex PCR; TCRdb's copy has only in-frame clones and lacks some. There are tens of thousands of clones in the sample; around 87% occur only once, and 2.5% to 3% lies in the top ten. These data originate in a study of blood T cell repertoires in COVID-19. As for the study in general: T cells, B-cell-depleted T cells, or PBMCs provided the cDNA or gDNA that served as material.

CDR1 SQVTM and CDR2 ANQGSEA come from the germline V gene. Deletions cut 6 bases from V and 4 bases from J, with 13 bases between. The CDR3 spans 13 residues. The chain couples TRBV29-1 to TRBJ2-1; D is undetermined. Sequencing was performed on peripheral blood. This sequence originates from a man aged 50-60 years with acute or convalescent COVID-19. DNA for the CDR3: TGCAGCGTCCGACAAAGCCCATACAATGAGCAGTTCTTC. This gives the protein CSVRQSPYNEQFF.